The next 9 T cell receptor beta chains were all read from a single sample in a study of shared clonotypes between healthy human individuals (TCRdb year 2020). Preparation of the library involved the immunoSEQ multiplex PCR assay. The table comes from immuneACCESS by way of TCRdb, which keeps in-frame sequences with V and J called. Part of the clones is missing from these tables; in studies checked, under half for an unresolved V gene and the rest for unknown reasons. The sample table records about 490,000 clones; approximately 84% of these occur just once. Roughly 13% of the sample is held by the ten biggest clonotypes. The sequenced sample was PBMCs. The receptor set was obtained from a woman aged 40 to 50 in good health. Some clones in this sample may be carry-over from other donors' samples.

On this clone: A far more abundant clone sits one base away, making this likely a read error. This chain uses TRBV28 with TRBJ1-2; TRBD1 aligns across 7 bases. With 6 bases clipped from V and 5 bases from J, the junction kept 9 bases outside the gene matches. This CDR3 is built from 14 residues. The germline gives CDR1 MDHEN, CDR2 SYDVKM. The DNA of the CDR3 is TGTGCCAGCAGCACTACAGGGGTCCGGTATGGCTACACCTTC. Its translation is CASSTTGVRYGYTF.

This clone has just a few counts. The CDR3 loop is CASRSKREGTYEQYF. CDR3 sequence (DNA): TGTGCCAGCAGATCCAAGCGGGAGGGAACCTACGAGCAGTACTTC. V and J are TRBV27 and TRBJ2-7; 10 bases match TRBD2. The CDR3 runs to 15 residues. V lost 6 bases and J lost 2; bases outside the gene matches: 7. Germline assignment: CDR1 MNHEY and CDR2 SMNVEV (reference sequence).

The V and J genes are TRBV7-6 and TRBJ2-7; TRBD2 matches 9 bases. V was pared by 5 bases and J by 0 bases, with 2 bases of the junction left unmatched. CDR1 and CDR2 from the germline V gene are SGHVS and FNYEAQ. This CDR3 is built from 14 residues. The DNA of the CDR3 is TGTGCCAGCAGCGAGACTAGCGGCTCCTACGAGCAGTACTTC. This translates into CASSETSGSYEQYF.

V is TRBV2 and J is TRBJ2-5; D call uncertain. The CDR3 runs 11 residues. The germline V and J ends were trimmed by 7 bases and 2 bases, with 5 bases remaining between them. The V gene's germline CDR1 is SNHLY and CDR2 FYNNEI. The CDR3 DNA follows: TGTGCCAGCATTTCGCAAGAGACCCAGTACTTC. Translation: CASISQETQYF.

CDR3 DNA sequence: TGTGCCAGCAGCGGAATTCCGGGACGGAGAAACACCATATATTTT. Encoded protein: CASSGIPGRRNTIYF. The chain uses TRBV11-2 and TRBJ1-3; maybe TRBD1 (5 bases). V was clipped by 5 bases and J by 5 bases, with 16 bases between them. There are 15 residues in the CDR3. Germline V CDR1 and CDR2: SGHAT, FQNNGV.

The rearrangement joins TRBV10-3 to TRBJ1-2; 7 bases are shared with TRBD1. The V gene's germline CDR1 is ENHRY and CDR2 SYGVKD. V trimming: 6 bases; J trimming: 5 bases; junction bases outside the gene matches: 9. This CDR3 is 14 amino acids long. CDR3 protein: CAIREAGGGYGYTF. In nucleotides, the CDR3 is TGTGCCATCAGGGAAGCAGGGGGAGGATATGGCTACACCTTC.

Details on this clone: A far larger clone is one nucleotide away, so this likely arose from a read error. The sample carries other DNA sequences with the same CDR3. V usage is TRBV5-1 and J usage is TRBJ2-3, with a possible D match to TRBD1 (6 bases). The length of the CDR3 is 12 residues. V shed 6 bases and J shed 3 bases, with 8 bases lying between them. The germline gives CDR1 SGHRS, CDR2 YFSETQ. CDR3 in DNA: TGCGCCAGCACGACAGGAACAGATACGCAGTATTTT. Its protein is CASTTGTDTQYF.

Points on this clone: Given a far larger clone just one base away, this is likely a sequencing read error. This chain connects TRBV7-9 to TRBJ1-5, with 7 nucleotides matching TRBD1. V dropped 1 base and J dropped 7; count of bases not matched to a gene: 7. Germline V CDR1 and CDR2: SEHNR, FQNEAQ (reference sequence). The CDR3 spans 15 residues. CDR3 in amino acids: CASSLDGTAGQPQHF. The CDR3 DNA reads TGTGCCAGCAGCTTAGATGGGACAGCGGGGCAGCCCCAGCATTTT.

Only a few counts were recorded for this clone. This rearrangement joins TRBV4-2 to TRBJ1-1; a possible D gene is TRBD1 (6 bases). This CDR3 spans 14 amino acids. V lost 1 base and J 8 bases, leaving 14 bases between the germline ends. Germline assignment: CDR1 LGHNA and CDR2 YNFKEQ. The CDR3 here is CASSQGATGREAFF. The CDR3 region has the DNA TGTGCCAGCAGCCAAGGAGCCACAGGGAGGGAAGCTTTCTTT.